The 24 T cell receptor beta chains given below trace back to one sample, sequenced in a study of OX40 agonist ivuxolimab in advanced cancers. The table came from immunoSEQ multiplex PCR; TCRdb's copy has only in-frame clones and leaves some out. The profile covers approximately 29,000 clones, with over 60% appearing a single time and around 15% taken by the ten largest. Sequencing was performed on CD4+ or CD8+ T cells sorted from blood, taken in a trial of the OX40 agonist ivuxolimab. These receptor sequences come from an adult with an advanced solid tumor such as melanoma, head and neck, liver or kidney cancer.

The V gene is TRBV5-5, the J gene TRBJ2-7, with 9 bases aligning to TRBD1. Trimming cost V 0 bases and J 3 bases; bases outside gene matches: 7. CDR3 length: 16 residues. Germline V gene data show CDR1 as SGHKS and CDR2 as YYEKEE (reference sequence). CDR3 loop: CASSLGATGGYYEQYF. The DNA for the CDR3 is TGTGCCAGCAGCTTGGGAGCCACAGGGGGCTACTACGAGCAGTACTTC.

The chain uses TRBV11-2 and TRBJ2-3; no reliable D call. Trimming shortened V by 0 bases and J by 4 bases, and 11 bases separated the two germline ends. Germline V gives CDR1 SGHAT, CDR2 FQNNGV. CDR3 size: 15 residues. The CDR3 bases are TGTGCCAGCAGCTTAGATCTCGCGCGCCCAGATACGCAGTATTTT. It encodes CASSLDLARPDTQYF. The full variable domain, its missing parts supplied by reference TRBV11-2 and TRBJ2-3, is EAGVAQSPRYKIIEKRQSVAFWCNPISGHATLYWYQQILGQGPKLLIQFQNNGVVDDSQLPKDRFSAERLKGVDSTLKIQPAKLEDSAVYLCASSLDLARPDTQYFGPGTRLTVL.

V gene TRBV19 combines with J gene TRBJ2-5; D ambiguous. Trimming took 8 bases from V and 1 from J, leaving 8 bases between them. The CDR3 contains 12 residues. The germline V gene encodes CDR1 LNHDA and CDR2 SQIVND (reference sequence). The CDR3 region has the DNA TGTGCCAGTCGTTCAGGCCAAGAGACCCAGTACTTC. The encoded protein is CASRSGQETQYF.

The chain couples TRBV18 to TRBJ1-1; D is unclear. Trimming cost V 3 bases and J 5 bases, with 7 bases left between them. The CDR3 has 12 amino acids. Germline V gene data show CDR1 as KGHSH and CDR2 as LQKENI. The CDR3 loop is CASSPLGTEAFF. In nucleotides, the CDR3 is TGTGCCAGCTCACCTCTCGGGACTGAAGCTTTCTTT. Using reference TRBV18 and TRBJ1-1 for the parts outside the CDR3, the full variable domain is NAGVMQNPRHLVRRRGQEARLRCSPMKGHSHVYWYRQLPEEGLKFMVYLQKENIIDESGMPKERFSAEFPKEGPSILRIQQVVRGDSAAYFCASSPLGTEAFFGQGTRLTVV.

This clone appeared a few times. The chain couples TRBV19 to TRBJ1-2, with D uncertain. V lost 4 bases to trimming and J lost 8 bases, with 11 bases between them. This CDR3 contains 12 residues. The germline gives CDR1 LNHDA, CDR2 SQIVND (reference sequence). Written as DNA, the CDR3 is TGTGCCAGTAGTAATGCCCCTCAGGGCTACACCTTC. It yields the protein CASSNAPQGYTF.

The chain has TRBV11-2 and TRBJ1-1; the match to TRBD1 covers 9 bases. With 1 base clipped from V and 5 bases from J, the junction kept 8 bases outside the gene matches. Germline V gene sequence: CDR1 SGHAT, CDR2 FQNNGV. The CDR3 covers 16 residues. The chain's CDR3 is CASSLAHTGGWTEAFF. The CDR3 bases are TGTGCCAGCAGCTTAGCCCACACAGGGGGCTGGACTGAAGCTTTCTTT.

CDR3 loop: CASSPRQEISYEQYF. Here the CDR3 DNA reads TGTGCCAGCAGCCCCCGACAGGAAATCTCCTACGAGCAGTACTTC. The gene calls are TRBV7-9 and TRBJ2-7, with a possible D match to TRBD1 (6 bases). Trimming stripped 5 bases from V and 0 bases from J, with 14 bases between. Germline loops: CDR1 SEHNR, CDR2 FQNEAQ (reference sequence). The CDR3 length is 15 residues.

V is TRBV5-1 and J is TRBJ1-3; no reliable D call. V shed 0 bases and J shed 2 bases, with 9 bases lying between them. The CDR3 consists of 15 residues. Germline lookup yields CDR1 SGHRS and CDR2 YFSETQ. CDR3 loop: CASSLERAPGNTIYF. The CDR3 nucleotides are TGCGCCAGCAGCTTGGAGAGGGCGCCTGGAAACACCATATATTTT.

This clone has a handful of counts. The chain is built from TRBV30 and TRBJ1-2; no definite D call. The CDR3 totals 13 residues. Per germline, CDR1 GTSNPN and CDR2 SVGIG (reference sequence). Trimming removed 2 bases at V and 5 bases at J, with 12 bases between. The CDR3 nucleotides are TGTGCCTGGAGTTCCCTACAACTTTATGGCTACACCTTC. Encoded protein: CAWSSLQLYGYTF.

J is TRBJ1-4 and V is TRBV30; D unclear. Per germline, CDR1 GTSNPN and CDR2 SVGIG (reference sequence). The CDR3 spans 15 residues. V was clipped by 0 bases and J by 4 bases, with 12 bases between them. In nucleotides, the CDR3 is TGTGCCTGGAGTGTACCGACGGCGGTTAATGAAAAACTGTTTTTT. It is translated as CAWSVPTAVNEKLFF.

This chain uses TRBV29-1 with TRBJ2-7; 7 positions agree with TRBD2. The CDR3 consists of 13 residues. Germline assignment: CDR1 SQVTM and CDR2 ANQGSEA. After removal of 5 bases from V and 2 bases from J, the junction contained 6 bases not matched to a gene. Here the CDR3 reads CSVQSGTTYEQYF. As DNA, the CDR3 is TGCAGCGTTCAATCCGGGACTACCTACGAGCAGTACTTC.

The chain couples TRBV18 to TRBJ2-7; maybe TRBD2 (5 bases). Germline CDR1 and CDR2: KGHSH and LQKENI. The V and J ends lost 3 bases and 6 bases respectively, with 12 bases between them. The CDR3 consists of 13 residues. Here the CDR3 reads CASSPDPRAEQYF. The CDR3, as DNA: TGTGCCAGCTCACCGGACCCGAGGGCCGAGCAGTACTTC.

The chain has TRBV2 and TRBJ1-5; D is perhaps TRBD1 (6 bases). In germline, CDR1 is SNHLY, CDR2 FYNNEI. Trimming left V 0 bases short and J 3 bases short, with 15 bases between. The CDR3 loop spans 17 amino acids. The CDR3 bases are TGTGCCAGCAGTGAAGCTGTGGGCCGACAGGACAATCAGCCCCAGCATTTT. Its translation is CASSEAVGRQDNQPQHF.

This clone is a singleton in its sample. This chain connects TRBV27 to TRBJ2-1; D is ambiguous. Germline V gene sequence: CDR1 MNHEY, CDR2 SMNVEV (reference sequence). The length of the CDR3 is 18 residues. Trimming removed 5 bases from V and 3 bases from J, with 23 bases in between. The CDR3 spells CASSPPSGSPDFYNEQFF. In DNA form, the CDR3 reads TGTGCCAGCAGTCCACCATCGGGTTCCCCTGACTTCTACAATGAGCAGTTCTTC.

The rearrangement links TRBV27 to TRBJ2-7, with no clear D. V was trimmed by 7 bases and J by 3 bases, leaving 7 bases between them. The germline CDR1 and CDR2 sequences are MNHEY and SMNVEV (reference sequence). The CDR3 length is 11 residues. The CDR3 nucleotides are TGTGCCAGCACCTTTAACTACGAGCAGTACTTC. Translated, it gives CASTFNYEQYF.

The chain joins TRBV7-6 to TRBJ1-2; possible D gene TRBD1, 6 bases. Germline lookup yields CDR1 SGHVS and CDR2 FNYEAQ. The CDR3 covers 14 residues. V gave up 1 base and J gave up 3 bases, with 9 bases separating them. The CDR3 DNA follows: TGTGCCAGCAGCTTAGGACCAGGGGACTATGGCTACACCTTC. This gives the protein CASSLGPGDYGYTF.

With respect to this clone: The junction departs from germline at one end; a sequencing error may be responsible. The gene calls are TRBV2 and TRBJ2-7, with D unresolved. The length of the CDR3 is 11 residues. Germline CDR1 and CDR2: SNHLY and FYNNEI. The CDR3 is CASTEIYEQYF. The CDR3 DNA reads as TGTGCCAGCACTGAAATCTACGAGCAGTACTTC. Full variable domain (remainder filled in from reference TRBV2 and TRBJ2-7): EPEVTQTPSHQVTQMGQEVILRCVPISNHLYFYWYRQILGQKVEFLVSFYNNEISEKSEIFDDQFSVERPDGSNFTLKIRSTKLEDSAMYFCASTEIYEQYFGPGTRLTVT.

The chain couples TRBV15 to TRBJ2-7; tentative D call: TRBD1 (6 bases). Germline-derived CDR1 and CDR2 are LNHNV and YYDKDF (reference sequence). The V gene lost 0 bases and the J gene lost 6 bases, with 18 bases spanning the gap. The CDR3 length is 16 residues. For the CDR3, the DNA is TGTGCCACCAGCAGAGATGGAGGCAGGGGATGGTCCGAGCAGTACTTC. Amino acids: CATSRDGGRGWSEQYF.

This sequence joins TRBV18 and TRBJ1-6; D perhaps matches TRBD1 (5 bases). The CDR3 spans 15 residues. The germline gives CDR1 KGHSH, CDR2 LQKENI. Between the trimmed V and J ends, which lost 0 bases and 10 bases, there was a span of 13 bases. The CDR3 is CASSPPAGGRSPLHF. As DNA, the CDR3 is TGTGCCAGCTCACCACCAGCTGGGGGTCGATCACCCCTCCACTTT.

This chain links TRBV7-2 with TRBJ2-2; perhaps D is TRBD1 or TRBD2 (5 bases each). The CDR3 has 13 residues. Deletions cut 5 bases from V and 5 bases from J, with 9 bases between. Germline V lookup: CDR1 SGHTA, CDR2 FQGNSA. The CDR3 sequence: CASSVWGTGELFF. The CDR3 nucleotides are TGTGCCAGCAGCGTCTGGGGGACCGGGGAGCTGTTTTTT.

The chain has TRBV28 and TRBJ2-1; 9 bases are a match to TRBD2. The ends lost 5 bases at V and 1 base at J; junction bases unmatched: 6. The germline V gene has CDR1 MDHEN and CDR2 SYDVKM. This CDR3 has 16 amino acids. DNA of the CDR3: TGTGCCAGCAGTCCCCGGCGGGGGGGATCCTACAATGAGCAGTTCTTC. Protein: CASSPRRGGSYNEQFF.

This clone is labeled medium-sized. The chain is built from TRBV6-5 and TRBJ2-4, with unresolved D. Germline values: CDR1 MNHEY, CDR2 SVGAGI. V was clipped by 5 bases and J by 2 bases, with 7 bases between them. This CDR3 contains 13 residues. The DNA of the CDR3 is TGTGCCAGCAGTGATGACCCCAAAAACATTCAGTACTTC. Translation: CASSDDPKNIQYF.

This clone was observed a few times. V is TRBV6-5 and J is TRBJ2-7, with 7 nucleotides matching TRBD2. Germline CDR1 and CDR2: MNHEY and SVGAGI. This CDR3 region has 14 residues. The J segment lost 1 base and the V segment lost 6 bases, leaving 6 bases of the junction unmatched. CDR3 sequence (DNA): TGTGCCAGCAGCCCCGGGACTAAGTCCTACGAGCAGTACTTC. Translating it yields CASSPGTKSYEQYF.

V and J are TRBV6-5 and TRBJ1-6, with D unclear. The CDR3 consists of 14 residues. Per the germline V gene, CDR1 is MNHEY and CDR2 is SVGAGI. V shed 5 bases and J shed 5 bases, with 10 bases lying between them. The CDR3 DNA is TGTGCCAGCAGTCTGGACCTTAATAATTCACCCCTCCACTTT. Its protein product is CASSLDLNNSPLHF.